These 17 T cell receptor beta chains came from one sample sequenced in a study of PD-L1 blockade in urothelial cancer. Clones were sequenced by immunoSEQ multiplex PCR, and TCRdb holds only the in-frame ones, with some missing. The data contain 48,000 or so clones, around 85% of them singletons. This sample's time point: peripheral blood 6 weeks after treatment start. The source material was PBMCs, sampled around atezolizumab (anti-PD-L1) treatment. The source is a man aged 60 to 69 with urothelial cancer.

This clone was picked up one time. The J gene is TRBJ1-1, the V gene TRBV6-5, with TRBD1 identical over 8 bases. This CDR3 region has 16 residues. Trimming at V came to 2 bases and at J to 0 bases, leaving 5 bases not matched to a gene. The germline gives CDR1 MNHEY, CDR2 SVGAGI. Here the CDR3 reads CASSYRQGAMNTEAFF. DNA for the CDR3: TGTGCCAGCAGTTACCGTCAGGGGGCAATGAACACTGAAGCTTTCTTT.

CDR3 sequence (DNA): TGTGCCAGCAGTTTCAGGGGAATCGGCGCCAGCTCCTACGAGCAGTACTTC. It encodes CASSFRGIGASSYEQYF. This chain joins TRBV27 and TRBJ2-7; perhaps TRBD1 as D (6 bases). CDR1 and CDR2 (germline): MNHEY, SMNVEV (reference sequence). The CDR3 is 17 residues long. V shed 3 bases and J shed 0 bases, with 18 bases lying between them.

The chain uses TRBV27 and TRBJ2-5; tentatively, D is TRBD1 (5 bases). The germline V and J ends were trimmed by 8 bases and 2 bases, with 18 bases remaining between them. Germline loops: CDR1 MNHEY, CDR2 SMNVEV (reference sequence). The CDR3 length is 15 residues. As DNA, the CDR3 is TGTGCCAGCGGCAACTACAGGACCTGGCAAGAGACCCAGTACTTC. It translates to CASGNYRTWQETQYF.

This sequence joins TRBV28 and TRBJ2-7, with D maybe TRBD2 (5 bases). Germline V gives CDR1 MDHEN, CDR2 SYDVKM. There are 14 residues in the CDR3. V gave up 8 bases and J gave up 2 bases, with 16 bases separating them. The CDR3 protein is CASGGWTGTYEQYF. CDR3 DNA: TGTGCCAGCGGTGGGTGGACTGGAACCTACGAGCAGTACTTC.

This clone was observed a single time. The chain is built from TRBV5-6 and TRBJ2-1; possible D gene TRBD2, 6 bases. Germline values: CDR1 SGHDT, CDR2 YYEEEE. V shed 2 bases and J shed 6 bases, with 9 bases lying between them. This CDR3 spans 13 amino acids. CDR3 nucleotides: TGTGCCAGCAGCTTAGGGACTCTCAATGAGCAGTTCTTC. Amino acids: CASSLGTLNEQFF.

This chain connects TRBV9 to TRBJ2-3, with 9 nucleotides matching TRBD2. The V segment lost 0 bases and the J segment 4 bases; nucleotides outside the gene matches: 9. Germline assignment: CDR1 SGDLS and CDR2 YYNGEE. This CDR3 contains 17 residues. This CDR3 is CASSVGVGAGGADTQYF. The CDR3 nucleotides are TGTGCCAGCAGCGTAGGAGTGGGAGCGGGGGGCGCAGATACGCAGTATTTT.

This chain connects TRBV5-6 to TRBJ2-3; 10 bases are a match to TRBD1. The V gene's germline CDR1 is SGHDT and CDR2 YYEEEE. Unmatched junction bases numbered 3, after V lost 0 bases and J lost 2 bases. The CDR3 has 16 amino acids. The CDR3 sequence: CASSLGDRGTTDTQYF. The CDR3 region has the DNA TGTGCCAGCAGCTTGGGGGACAGGGGAACCACAGATACGCAGTATTTT.

The gene calls are TRBV5-1 and TRBJ2-5, with 9 bases matching TRBD1. The CDR3 runs 14 residues. Germline CDR1 is SGHRS and CDR2 is YFSETQ. The V gene end was trimmed by 2 bases and the J gene end by 5 bases; junction bases not matched to a gene: 4. As DNA, the CDR3 is TGCGCCAGCAGCTTTCGACAGGGGGGGGAGACCCAGTACTTC. It encodes CASSFRQGGETQYF.

The V and J genes are TRBV5-1 and TRBJ1-5, with D tentatively TRBD1 (5 bases). The V gene's germline CDR1 is SGHRS and CDR2 YFSETQ. CDR3 length: 14 residues. V gave up 0 bases and J gave up 5 bases, with 9 bases separating them. The CDR3 region is CASSLDGRDQPQHF. For the CDR3, the DNA is TGCGCCAGCAGCTTGGATGGCAGGGATCAGCCCCAGCATTTT.

The V call is TRBV2, the J call TRBJ1-5; 9 bases fit TRBD1. The CDR3 covers 15 residues. The V and J ends lost 5 bases and 11 bases, in that order; junction bases with no gene match: 13. Germline V gives CDR1 SNHLY, CDR2 FYNNEI. CDR3 sequence: CASSPRGGQGLAQHF. The CDR3 DNA reads as TGTGCCAGCAGTCCACGAGGGGGACAGGGACTCGCCCAGCATTTT.

The genes are TRBV19 and TRBJ1-5; TRBD1 might be the D (5 bases). The length of the CDR3 is 15 residues. Deletions cut 3 bases from V and 6 bases from J, with 15 bases between. In germline, CDR1 is LNHDA, CDR2 SQIVND (reference sequence). This CDR3 reads CASSMSPGLGQPQHF. The CDR3 DNA follows: TGTGCCAGTAGTATGTCCCCAGGGTTAGGTCAGCCCCAGCATTTT.

The chain combines TRBV9 with TRBJ1-6; a weak D match, TRBD1 (6 bases). Between the trimmed V and J ends, which lost 3 bases and 6 bases, there was a span of 16 bases. The CDR3 contains 16 residues. Germline V CDR1 and CDR2: SGDLS, YYNGEE. CDR3 nucleotide sequence: TGTGCCAGCAGCGCCCATGCGGGGGCGGCTAATTCACCCCTCCACTTT. Translation: CASSAHAGAANSPLHF.

This clone has only a few counts. The chain employs TRBV14 and TRBJ2-5; D perhaps matches TRBD2 (6 bases). The germline V and J ends were trimmed by 4 bases and 4 bases, with 19 bases remaining between them. Germline lookup yields CDR1 SGHDN and CDR2 FVKESK. This CDR3 contains 16 residues. This CDR3 reads CASSPLAVGTGETQYF. CDR3 DNA: TGTGCCAGCAGCCCCTTAGCGGTCGGTACCGGAGAGACCCAGTACTTC.

The CDR3 nucleotides are TGTGCCTGGGAGCGGGGGGGCCCAGATACGCAGTATTTT. Translating gives CAWERGGPDTQYF. The chain has TRBV30 and TRBJ2-3; 10 bases are shared with TRBD2. Looked up from germline, CDR1 is GTSNPN and CDR2 is SVGIG (reference sequence). The CDR3 totals 13 residues. V was clipped by 5 bases and J by 4 bases; unmatched bases: 3.

J is TRBJ2-1 and V is TRBV5-1, with D perhaps TRBD2 (7 bases). V lost 1 base and J 0 bases, leaving 14 bases between the germline ends. The CDR3 spans 17 residues. In germline, CDR1 is SGHRS, CDR2 YFSETQ. This CDR3 reads CASSLWAGASSYNEQFF. CDR3 nucleotide sequence: TGCGCCAGCAGCTTGTGGGCGGGGGCAAGCTCCTACAATGAGCAGTTCTTC.

The chain recombines TRBV10-2 with TRBJ1-2, with a weak D call TRBD1 (5 bases). Germline loops: CDR1 WSHSY, CDR2 SAAADI. The CDR3 contains 13 residues. Trimming removed 6 bases from V and 8 bases from J, with 16 bases in between. The CDR3 DNA reads TGCGCCAGCAGGGGGCGGTTTTTAAACGGCTACACCTTC. Amino acid sequence: CASRGRFLNGYTF.

This chain connects TRBV2 to TRBJ2-2; 8 bases are shared with TRBD2. CDR1 SNHLY and CDR2 FYNNEI come from the germline V gene. V lost 1 base, J lost 5 bases, and 9 bases stayed unmatched. The CDR3 is made up of 17 amino acids. The DNA of the CDR3 is TGTGCCAGCAGTGAAGTCCCCGGGGGGGGAGTAACCGGGGAGCTGTTTTTT. Protein sequence: CASSEVPGGGVTGELFF.